One and the same sample provided the 8 T cell receptor beta chains below, sequenced in a study of tumor-infiltrating lymphocytes in primary liver carcinoma (dated by TCRdb to 2015 to 2018). Blood RNA was extracted from unsorted whole blood with TRIzol reagent; germline DNA came from the DNeasy Blood & Tissue kit. Sequencing was performed on an Illumina HiSeq 2500. A constant-region primer and ProtoScript II reverse transcriptase were used to reverse-transcribe TCRbeta-specific cDNA from 500 ng total RNA. Three nested multiplex PCR rounds, following a slightly modified ARM-PCR procedure, were used to build the TCRbeta libraries. Multiplex TRBV1-TRBV30 forward primers and a Cbeta reverse primer were used in the first two PCR rounds, each of which was run for roughly 10 cycles. In-frame beta chains were kept once TCRdb had trimmed the public reads at Q25 with fastp and called clones with MiXCR. Here each entry gathers all rows of one CDR3 protein and keeps the most common genes and DNA. Counted in this sample were about 320,000 distinct CDR3 sequences; roughly 60% of them appeared once. The top ten clones comprise over 15% of the sample.

Sequencing was done on a sample of peripheral blood. The source of these receptors is a woman in her thirties with primary liver carcinoma and hepatitis B virus infection.

This clonotype was seen at least ten times. The chain is built from TRBV6-1 and TRBJ2-4, with D possibly matching TRBD1 (6 bases). Trimming left V 8 bases short and J 0 bases short, with 14 bases between. This CDR3 contains 15 residues. Per the germline V gene, CDR1 is MNHNS and CDR2 is SASEGT. CDR3 sequence reads: CASRSGELAKNIQYF. DNA for the CDR3: TGTGCCAGCCGATCAGGGGAACTAGCCAAAAACATTCAGTACTTC.

Of note for this clonotype: The junction differs from germline at one of its ends, possibly a read error. V gene TRBV28 combines with J gene TRBJ2-7, with 11 bases fitting TRBD2. Germline CDR1 is MDHEN and CDR2 is SYDVKM. The CDR3 is 15 residues long. The CDR3 protein is CASSLSTSGSYEQYF. CDR3 nucleotide sequence: TGTGCCAGCAGTTTGTCCACTAGCGGGAGCTACGAGCAATACTTC.

This clonotype occurred a few times. The chain couples TRBV6-2 or TRBV6-3 to TRBJ1-5; 10 bases are a match to TRBD1. With V trimmed by 5 bases and J by 3 bases, 4 bases remained unmatched. In germline, CDR1 is MNHEY, CDR2 SVGEGT. The CDR3 contains 15 residues. The CDR3 is CASSGTGETNQPQHF. CDR3 coding DNA: TGTGCCAGCAGTGGGACAGGGGAGACCAATCAGCCCCAGCATTTT.

This clonotype was counted a single time. A much larger clone differs by one base, so this may be a read error. The CDR3 does not close with the conserved phenylalanine or tryptophan, likely indicating a read error. V usage is TRBV10-3 and J usage is TRBJ1-6; no reliable D call. The germline V and J ends were trimmed by 0 bases and 7 bases, with 10 bases remaining between them. Germline lookup yields CDR1 ENHRY and CDR2 SYGVKD. The CDR3 is 15 residues long. The CDR3 region is CAISESITINSPLHY. As DNA, the CDR3 is TGTGCCATCAGTGAGTCGATAACCATCAATTCACCCCTCCACTAT.

This clonotype was detected only a few times. Since a much larger clone is just one base distant, this may be a read error. The V call is TRBV11-3, the J call TRBJ2-1; the D is unclear. The germline CDR1 and CDR2 sequences are SGHNT and YENEEA. The CDR3 totals 12 residues. As DNA, the CDR3 is TGTGCCAGCAGCTCCCCTAATGGTGAGCAGTCCTTC. It translates to CASSSPNGEQSF. Variable domain in full (rest from reference TRBV11-3 and TRBJ2-1): EAGVVQSPRYKIIEKKQPVAFWCNPISGHNTLYWYLQNLGQGPELLIRYENEEAVDDSQLPKDRFSAERLKGVDSTLKIQPAELGDSAVYLCASSSPNGEQSFGPGTRLTVL.

V is TRBV14 and J is TRBJ1-6; D is perhaps TRBD1 (6 bases). The CDR3 contains 14 residues. From germline, CDR1 is SGHDN and CDR2 FVKESK. V lost 3 bases and J 7 bases, leaving 10 bases between the germline ends. CDR3 sequence reads: CASSHSGENSPLHF. The CDR3 DNA follows: TGTGCCAGCAGCCACTCAGGGGAAAATTCACCCCTCCACTTT. Based on the CDR3 plus reference TRBV14 and TRBJ1-6, the full variable domain is EAGVTQFPSHSVIEKGQTVTLRCDPISGHDNLYWYRRVMGKEIKFLLHFVKESKQDESGMPNNRFLAERTGGTYSTLKVQPAELEDSGVYFCASSHSGENSPLHFGNGTRLTVT.

This chain joins TRBV6-6 and TRBJ1-4, with unresolved D. The CDR3 covers 13 residues. V was clipped by 7 bases and J by 8 bases, with 14 bases between them. Germline V lookup: CDR1 MNHNY, CDR2 SVGAGI (reference sequence). The CDR3 spells CASNRAPDEKLFF. The CDR3 region has the DNA TGTGCCAGCAACCGGGCCCCGGACGAAAAACTGTTTTTT.

This clonotype was picked up many times. This chain uses TRBV14 with TRBJ2-1; D gene uncertain. V was cut by 2 bases and J by 4 bases, with 6 bases left in between. The CDR3 is 13 amino acids. From germline, CDR1 is SGHDN and CDR2 FVKESK. The CDR3 DNA follows: TGTGCCAGCAGCCAATGGCGGTACAATGAGCAGTTCTTC. This translates into CASSQWRYNEQFF.